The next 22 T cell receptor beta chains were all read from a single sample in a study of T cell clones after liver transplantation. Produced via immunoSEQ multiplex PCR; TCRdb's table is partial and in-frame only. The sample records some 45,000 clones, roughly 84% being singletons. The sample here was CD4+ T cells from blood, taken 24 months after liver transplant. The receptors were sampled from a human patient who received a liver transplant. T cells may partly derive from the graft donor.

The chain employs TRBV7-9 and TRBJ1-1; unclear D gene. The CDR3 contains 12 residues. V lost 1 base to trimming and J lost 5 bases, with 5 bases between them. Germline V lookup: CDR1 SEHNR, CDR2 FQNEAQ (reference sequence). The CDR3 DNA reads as TGTGCCAGCAGCTTAGGGGAGACTGAAGCTTTCTTT. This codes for CASSLGETEAFF.

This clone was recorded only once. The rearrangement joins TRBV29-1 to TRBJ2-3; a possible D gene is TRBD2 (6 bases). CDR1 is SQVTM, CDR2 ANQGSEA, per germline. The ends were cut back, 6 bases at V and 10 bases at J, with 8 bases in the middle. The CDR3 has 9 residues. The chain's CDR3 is CSVGGAQYF. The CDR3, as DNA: TGCAGCGTGGGGGGTGCGCAGTATTTT.

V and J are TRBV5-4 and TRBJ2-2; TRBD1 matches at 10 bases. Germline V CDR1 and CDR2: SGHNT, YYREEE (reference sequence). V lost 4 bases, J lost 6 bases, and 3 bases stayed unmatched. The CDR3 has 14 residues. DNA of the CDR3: TGTGCCAGCAGCGTGGGACAGGGGCCCGGGGAGCTGTTTTTT. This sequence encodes CASSVGQGPGELFF.

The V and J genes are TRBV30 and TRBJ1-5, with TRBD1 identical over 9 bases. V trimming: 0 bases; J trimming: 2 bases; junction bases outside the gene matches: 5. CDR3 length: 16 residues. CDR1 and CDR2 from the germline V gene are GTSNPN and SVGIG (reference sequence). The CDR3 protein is CAWSVVTGGGNQPQHF. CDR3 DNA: TGTGCCTGGAGTGTAGTGACAGGGGGTGGCAATCAGCCCCAGCATTTT.

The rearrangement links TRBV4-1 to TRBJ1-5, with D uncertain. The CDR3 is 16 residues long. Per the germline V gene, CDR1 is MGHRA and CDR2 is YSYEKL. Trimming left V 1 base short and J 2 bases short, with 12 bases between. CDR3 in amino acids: CASSQVTFEGNQPQHF. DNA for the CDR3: TGCGCCAGCAGCCAAGTGACATTTGAGGGCAATCAGCCCCAGCATTTT.

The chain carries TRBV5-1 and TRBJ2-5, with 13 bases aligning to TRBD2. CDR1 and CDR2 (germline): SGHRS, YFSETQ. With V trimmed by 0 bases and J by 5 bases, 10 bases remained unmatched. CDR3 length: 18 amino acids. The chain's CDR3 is CASSLVSLAGGPGETQYF. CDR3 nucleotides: TGCGCCAGCAGCTTGGTGTCACTAGCGGGAGGGCCTGGGGAGACCCAGTACTTC.

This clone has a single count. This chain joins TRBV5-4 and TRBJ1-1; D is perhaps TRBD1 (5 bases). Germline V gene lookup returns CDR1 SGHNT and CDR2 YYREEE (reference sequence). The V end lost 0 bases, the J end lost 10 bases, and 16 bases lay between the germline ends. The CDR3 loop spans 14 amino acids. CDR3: CASSLARGDPAAFF. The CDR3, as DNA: TGTGCCAGCAGCTTGGCCCGAGGGGACCCGGCAGCTTTCTTT.

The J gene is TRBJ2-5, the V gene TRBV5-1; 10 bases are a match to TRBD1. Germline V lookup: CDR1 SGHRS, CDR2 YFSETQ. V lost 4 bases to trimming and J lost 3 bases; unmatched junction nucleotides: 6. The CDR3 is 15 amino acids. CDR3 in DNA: TGCGCCAGCAGCCTGGGACAGGGGATTGAAGAGACCCAGTACTTC. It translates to CASSLGQGIEETQYF.

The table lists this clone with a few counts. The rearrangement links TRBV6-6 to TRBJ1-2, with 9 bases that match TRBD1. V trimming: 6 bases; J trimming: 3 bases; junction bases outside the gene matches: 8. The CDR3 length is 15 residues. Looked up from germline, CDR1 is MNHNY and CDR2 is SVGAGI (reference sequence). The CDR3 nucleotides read TGTGCCAGCAGGGAGAGGACAGGGGTCGACTATGGCTACACCTTC. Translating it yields CASRERTGVDYGYTF.

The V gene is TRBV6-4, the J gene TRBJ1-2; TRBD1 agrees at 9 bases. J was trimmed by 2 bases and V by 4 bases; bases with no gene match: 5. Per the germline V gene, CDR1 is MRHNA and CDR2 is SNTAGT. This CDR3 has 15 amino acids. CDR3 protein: CASSANGQGNYGYTF. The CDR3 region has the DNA TGTGCCAGCAGTGCTAACGGACAGGGGAACTATGGCTACACCTTC.

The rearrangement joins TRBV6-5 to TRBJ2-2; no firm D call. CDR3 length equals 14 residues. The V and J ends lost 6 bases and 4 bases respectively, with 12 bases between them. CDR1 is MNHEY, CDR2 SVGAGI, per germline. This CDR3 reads CASRPSGFTGELFF. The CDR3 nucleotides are TGTGCCAGCAGGCCGTCTGGGTTCACCGGGGAGCTGTTTTTT.

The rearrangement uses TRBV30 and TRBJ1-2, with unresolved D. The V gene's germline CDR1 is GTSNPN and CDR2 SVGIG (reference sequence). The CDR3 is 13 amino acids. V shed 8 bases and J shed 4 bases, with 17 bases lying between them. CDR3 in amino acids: CAGRPVPSYGYTF. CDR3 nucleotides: TGTGCCGGGCGGCCGGTACCCTCCTATGGCTACACCTTC.

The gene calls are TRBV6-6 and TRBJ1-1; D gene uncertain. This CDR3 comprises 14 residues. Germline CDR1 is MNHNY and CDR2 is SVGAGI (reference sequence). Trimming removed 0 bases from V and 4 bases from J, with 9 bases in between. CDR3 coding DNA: TGTGCCAGCAGTTACTCGACGAGGGCCACTGAAGCTTTCTTT. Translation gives CASSYSTRATEAFF.

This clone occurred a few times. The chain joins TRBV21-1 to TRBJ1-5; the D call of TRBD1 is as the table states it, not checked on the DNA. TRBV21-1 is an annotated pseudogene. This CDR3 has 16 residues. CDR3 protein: CASSKVLTGVEQPQHF. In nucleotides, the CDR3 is TGTGCCAGCAGCAAAGTCCTCACAGGGGTTGAACAGCCCCAGCATTTT.

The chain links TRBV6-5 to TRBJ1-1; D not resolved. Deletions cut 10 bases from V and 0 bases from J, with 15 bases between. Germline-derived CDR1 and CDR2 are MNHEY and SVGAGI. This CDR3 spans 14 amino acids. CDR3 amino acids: CATHGFPMNTEAFF. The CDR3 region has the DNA TGTGCCACTCACGGGTTCCCGATGAACACTGAAGCTTTCTTT.

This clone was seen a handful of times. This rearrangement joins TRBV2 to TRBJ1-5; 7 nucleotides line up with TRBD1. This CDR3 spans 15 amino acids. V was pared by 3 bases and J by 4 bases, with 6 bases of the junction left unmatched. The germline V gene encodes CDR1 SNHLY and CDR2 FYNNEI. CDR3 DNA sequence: TGTGCCAGCAGTGAGGGAAGGGGGCTGAATCAGCCCCAGCATTTT. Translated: CASSEGRGLNQPQHF.

CDR3 region: CASSQRDRPLYGYTF. The CDR3 coding sequence is TGTGCCAGCAGCCAAAGGGACCGACCTCTCTATGGCTACACCTTC. This rearrangement joins TRBV14 to TRBJ1-2; weak D call: TRBD1 (5 bases). The CDR3 has 15 amino acids. V was pared by 2 bases and J by 4 bases, with 14 bases between. Germline V gene data show CDR1 as SGHDN and CDR2 as FVKESK.

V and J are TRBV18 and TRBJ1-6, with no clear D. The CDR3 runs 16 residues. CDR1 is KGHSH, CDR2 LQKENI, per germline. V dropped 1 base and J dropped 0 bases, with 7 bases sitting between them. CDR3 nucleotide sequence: TGTGCCAGCTCACCACAGGGCCTCTCCTATAATTCACCCCTCCACTTT. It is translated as CASSPQGLSYNSPLHF.

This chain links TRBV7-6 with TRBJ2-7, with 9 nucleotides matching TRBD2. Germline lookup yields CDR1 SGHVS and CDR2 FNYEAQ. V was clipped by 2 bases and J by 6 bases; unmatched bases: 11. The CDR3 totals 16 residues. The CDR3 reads CASSLRAGGIPSEQYF. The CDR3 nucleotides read TGTGCCAGCAGCTTAAGAGCGGGGGGAATTCCCTCCGAGCAGTACTTC.

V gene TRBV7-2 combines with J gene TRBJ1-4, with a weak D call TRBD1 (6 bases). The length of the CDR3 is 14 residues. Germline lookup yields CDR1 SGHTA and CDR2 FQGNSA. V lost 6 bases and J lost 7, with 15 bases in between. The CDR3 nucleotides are TGTGCCAGCAGACTACAGGGAGCTTCTGAAAAACTGTTTTTT. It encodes CASRLQGASEKLFF.

The CDR3 bases are TGTGCCATCAGTCCGACATCGGGGTTTGGAGAGACCCAGTACTTC. This encodes CAISPTSGFGETQYF. The chain links TRBV10-3 to TRBJ2-5; perhaps TRBD2 as D (5 bases). The CDR3 is 15 residues long. The germline V gene has CDR1 ENHRY and CDR2 SYGVKD. Trimming stripped 5 bases from V and 4 bases from J, with 17 bases between.

The CDR3, as DNA: TGTGCCAGCAGCCCCCTTTTCTCGGGTCAGCCCCAGCATTTT. It specifies CASSPLFSGQPQHF. The V call is TRBV27, the J call TRBJ1-5; D gene uncertain. Per germline, CDR1 MNHEY and CDR2 SMNVEV (reference sequence). The CDR3 is made up of 14 amino acids. V was cut by 6 bases and J by 6 bases, with 15 bases left in between.